The 25 T cell receptor beta chains below were found in one sample sequenced in a study of T-cell reconstitution after alpha-beta-depleted transplantation in children. Library preparation (for TCRbeta) was performed with unique molecular identifiers. One entry per CDR3 protein results from TCRdb running MiXCR on the PCR reads. There are about 980,000 distinct CDR3 sequences in the sample; roughly 31% occur only once, and roughly 28% lies in the top ten. Material: PBMCs, mostly from graft donor cells, obtained 360 days after TCRalphabeta/CD19-depleted stem cell transplant. These receptors originate from a boy under two years old who had a stem cell transplant for SCID, so the T cells may come from the graft donor.

This clonotype was counted a few times. V usage is TRBV9 and J usage is TRBJ2-5, with D perhaps TRBD1 or TRBD2 (7 bases each). Trimming removed 2 bases from V and 5 bases from J, with 16 bases in between. Germline values: CDR1 SGDLS, CDR2 YYNGEE. The CDR3 contains 15 residues. The CDR3 region is CASSVGGLRGETQYF. The CDR3 DNA reads TGTGCCAGCAGCGTGGGGGGGCTCAGGGGGGAGACCCAGTACTTC.

The chain employs TRBV18 and TRBJ2-5, with a weak D call TRBD2 (6 bases). Trimming cost V 3 bases and J 0 bases, with 8 bases left between them. This CDR3 is built from 14 residues. The V gene's germline CDR1 is KGHSH and CDR2 LQKENI. CDR3 in amino acids: CASSPLADQETQYF. CDR3 nucleotides: TGTGCCAGCTCACCCTTAGCGGACCAAGAGACCCAGTACTTC.

The gene calls are TRBV29-1 and TRBJ2-6; D assignment may be TRBD1 or TRBD2 (5 bases each). Germline CDR1 is SQVTM and CDR2 is ANQGSEA. The CDR3 covers 15 residues. Deletions cut 0 bases from V and 4 bases from J, with 10 bases between. CDR3 nucleotides: TGCAGCGTTGAAGATCGGGGCGGAGGGGCCAACGTCCTGACTTTC. Translated: CSVEDRGGGANVLTF.

The table lists this clonotype with a few counts. The rearrangement uses TRBV5-1 and TRBJ2-7, with D tentatively TRBD1 (5 bases). Germline V gene lookup returns CDR1 SGHRS and CDR2 YFSETQ. Trimming took off 0 bases at V and 2 bases at J, with 15 bases between the two ends. The CDR3 is made up of 16 amino acids. CDR3 bases: TGCGCCAGCAGCTTGGTGGGCAGGGCGATACCCTACGAGCAGTACTTC. Amino acid sequence: CASSLVGRAIPYEQYF.

This clonotype occurred a few times. The gene calls are TRBV11-1 and TRBJ2-1; tentatively, D is TRBD1 (6 bases). The CDR3 loop spans 19 amino acids. Per the germline V gene, CDR1 is SGHAT and CDR2 is FQDESV (reference sequence). V was pared by 7 bases and J by 5 bases, with 30 bases between. CDR3 amino acids: CASTLGVKGFEGVHNEQFF. In nucleotides, the CDR3 is TGTGCCAGCACGCTAGGGGTCAAGGGGTTTGAGGGGGTCCACAATGAGCAGTTCTTC.

The J gene is TRBJ2-1, the V gene TRBV12-3 or TRBV12-4; D is undetermined. Trimming took off 6 bases at V and 8 bases at J, with 11 bases between the two ends. CDR3 length: 12 residues. CDR3 region: CASSPLPDEQFF. For the CDR3, the DNA is TGTGCCAGCAGCCCGCTTCCCGATGAGCAGTTCTTC.

This chain connects TRBV28 to TRBJ1-4; tentatively, D is TRBD1 (5 bases). CDR1 MDHEN and CDR2 SYDVKM come from the germline V gene. This CDR3 is 15 amino acids long. V lost 3 bases and J lost 4, with 12 bases in between. CDR3 DNA: TGTGCCAGCAGTTTCCCCGGGACCTTTAATGAAAAACTGTTTTTT. Translated, it gives CASSFPGTFNEKLFF.

The chain carries TRBV29-1 and TRBJ2-1; D possibly uses TRBD1 or TRBD2 (5 bases each). CDR1 and CDR2 (germline): SQVTM, ANQGSEA. Trimming took off 3 bases at V and 5 bases at J, with 20 bases between the two ends. The length of the CDR3 is 16 residues. CDR3 amino acids: CSVEDSGSEGNNEQFF. CDR3 coding DNA: TGCAGCGTTGAGGATTCTGGTTCCGAGGGGAACAATGAGCAGTTCTTC.

The rearrangement uses TRBV7-3 and TRBJ2-7; D might be TRBD1 or TRBD2, each matching 6 bases. Germline values: CDR1 SGHTA, CDR2 FQGTGA. The CDR3 consists of 15 residues. The germline V and J ends were trimmed by 2 bases and 5 bases, with 16 bases remaining between them. The CDR3 reads CASSLGGTRGNEQYF. The CDR3 DNA reads TGTGCCAGCAGCTTAGGAGGGACAAGGGGGAACGAGCAGTACTTC.

The chain uses TRBV20-1 and TRBJ2-5; D not certain. CDR3 length: 11 amino acids. V gave up 6 bases and J gave up 5 bases, with 10 bases separating them. Germline-derived CDR1 and CDR2 are DFQATT and SNEGSKA (reference sequence). CDR3 amino acids: CSAPVPETQYF. CDR3 sequence (DNA): TGCAGTGCCCCGGTCCCTGAGACCCAGTACTTC.

The chain combines TRBV9 with TRBJ2-7; 8 positions match TRBD1. The J segment lost 11 bases and the V segment lost 3 bases, leaving 13 bases of the junction unmatched. Germline values: CDR1 SGDLS, CDR2 YYNGEE. This CDR3 is built from 14 residues. For the CDR3, the DNA is TGTGCCAGCAGCGAAACCCCGGGACAGGATTCAAAGTACTTC. It yields the protein CASSETPGQDSKYF.

J is TRBJ2-5 and V is TRBV20-1; TRBD2 agrees at 7 bases. V lost 3 bases, J lost 2 bases, and 6 bases stayed unmatched. Germline V gene data show CDR1 as DFQATT and CDR2 as SNEGSKA (reference sequence). The length of the CDR3 is 14 residues. CDR3 DNA sequence: TGCAGTGCTAGTCCCCTAGCGGCTCAAGAGACCCAGTACTTC. It specifies CSASPLAAQETQYF.

The genes are TRBV2 and TRBJ1-4; no definite D call. Trimming removed 3 bases from V and 8 bases from J, with 10 bases in between. This CDR3 comprises 13 residues. CDR1 is SNHLY, CDR2 FYNNEI, per germline. CDR3 amino acids: CASSEPEGEKLFF. The DNA of the CDR3 is TGTGCCAGCAGTGAGCCGGAGGGAGAAAAACTGTTTTTT.

The chain links TRBV6-1 to TRBJ1-5; D is unclear. The CDR3 length is 16 residues. Looked up from germline, CDR1 is MNHNS and CDR2 is SASEGT. With 2 bases removed from V and 2 bases from J, the gap between germline ends came to 13 bases. In DNA, the CDR3 is TGTGCCAGCAGTGAAAAGGTGGGAAGGGGCAATCAGCCCCAGCATTTT. Its protein product is CASSEKVGRGNQPQHF.

This clonotype was seen a single time. An end of the junction does not agree with germline; a read error may underlie this. This chain uses TRBV20-1 with TRBJ2-1; the match to TRBD2 covers 7 bases. The germline gives CDR1 DFQATT, CDR2 SNEGSKA (reference sequence). This CDR3 comprises 17 residues. CDR3 residues: CCARGSQSGAYYNEQFF. CDR3 sequence (DNA): TGCTGTGCTAGAGGGTCCCAGAGCGGGGCCTATTACAATGAGCAGTTCTTC.

This clonotype turned up a few times. The V call is TRBV4-3, the J call TRBJ1-1, with D hard to call. The CDR3 runs to 16 residues. The germline V gene has CDR1 LGHNA and CDR2 YSLEER. V lost 1 base to trimming and J lost 4 bases, with 16 bases between them. CDR3 residues: CASSQGLGPSGTEAFF. The CDR3 bases are TGCGCCAGCAGCCAAGGATTGGGCCCCTCAGGCACTGAAGCTTTCTTT.

V usage is TRBV21-1 and J usage is TRBJ2-5. TRBV21-1 is noted as a pseudogene. This CDR3 is 12 amino acids long. CDR3 amino acids: CASTRFEETQYF. The CDR3 nucleotides are TGTGCCAGCACAAGGTTTGAAGAGACCCAGTACTTC.

This clonotype has only a few counts. V and J are TRBV2 and TRBJ2-1; D unclear. The CDR3 totals 13 residues. Germline V lookup: CDR1 SNHLY, CDR2 FYNNEI. V was shortened by 3 bases and J by 10 bases, with 13 bases between the two germline ends. Written as DNA, the CDR3 is TGTGCCAGCAGTGATCGGGCAGTTCGGGAGCAGTTCTTC. This sequence encodes CASSDRAVREQFF. Drawing the rest from reference TRBV2 and TRBJ2-1, the complete variable domain is EPEVTQTPSHQVTQMGQEVILRCVPISNHLYFYWYRQILGQKVEFLVSFYNNEISEKSEIFDDQFSVERPDGSNFTLKIRSTKLEDSAMYFCASSDRAVREQFFGPGTRLTVL.

In its sample, this clonotype was seen many times. The V and J genes are TRBV12-3 or TRBV12-4 and TRBJ2-7; D ambiguous. Trimming stripped 1 base from V and 3 bases from J, with 7 bases between. The CDR3 sequence is 13 residues long. CDR3 sequence: CASSLDRNYEQYF. CDR3 in DNA: TGTGCCAGCAGTTTAGACAGAAACTACGAGCAGTACTTC.

This clonotype has only a few counts. The chain uses TRBV12-3 or TRBV12-4 and TRBJ1-2, with D unclear. The CDR3 has 15 residues. The ends were cut back, 5 bases at V and 6 bases at J, with 19 bases in the middle. Written as DNA, the CDR3 is TGTGCCAGCAGTCCCATAACCGTCCCAAGCAATGGCTACACCTTC. Residues: CASSPITVPSNGYTF.

This rearrangement joins TRBV6-1 to TRBJ2-4, with 9 nucleotides matching TRBD1. The J segment lost 1 base and the V segment lost 3 bases, leaving 1 base of the junction unmatched. The germline gives CDR1 MNHNS, CDR2 SASEGT. The CDR3 runs to 15 residues. The DNA of the CDR3 is TGTGCCAGCAGTGATGGACAGGGGGCCAAAAACATTCAGTACTTC. Protein sequence: CASSDGQGAKNIQYF.

This clonotype was seen only a few times. The CDR3 coding sequence is TGTGCCAGCAGCCCTCGGGGGGCGGGGGAATACAATGAGCAGTTCTTC. It is translated as CASSPRGAGEYNEQFF. The V gene is TRBV7-8, the J gene TRBJ2-1, with a tentative D call TRBD2 (7 bases). Germline-derived CDR1 and CDR2 are SGHVS and FQNEAQ. Trimming stripped 5 bases from V and 4 bases from J, with 18 bases between. The CDR3 totals 16 residues.

The CDR3 sequence is CATSDPESRDTSSYEQYF. The CDR3 region has the DNA TGTGCCACCAGTGACCCTGAAAGCCGGGACACGAGCTCCTACGAGCAGTACTTC. The chain joins TRBV24-1 to TRBJ2-7; perhaps TRBD1 as D (6 bases). The CDR3 is made up of 18 amino acids. CDR1 and CDR2 from the germline V gene are KGHDR and SFDVKD. The V end was cut by 4 bases, the J end by 0 bases, with 21 bases between.

The chain has TRBV25-1 and TRBJ2-5; the D gene is possibly TRBD1 (6 bases). Trimming took 1 base from V and 2 from J, leaving 11 bases between them. CDR1 and CDR2 (germline): MGHDK, SYGVNS. The CDR3 runs to 15 residues. The CDR3 spells CASSEWGLPQETQYF. CDR3 DNA sequence: TGTGCCAGCAGTGAATGGGGGCTACCTCAAGAGACCCAGTACTTC.

The V and J genes are TRBV5-5 and TRBJ2-5, with TRBD2 matching 7 bases. Trimming removed 4 bases from V and 4 bases from J; junction bases left unmatched: 7. Germline-derived CDR1 and CDR2 are SGHKS and YYEKEE (reference sequence). The CDR3 runs to 14 residues. The CDR3 region has the DNA TGTGCCAGCAGCCCTAAGCGGGAAGGAGAGACCCAGTACTTC. Encoded protein: CASSPKREGETQYF.